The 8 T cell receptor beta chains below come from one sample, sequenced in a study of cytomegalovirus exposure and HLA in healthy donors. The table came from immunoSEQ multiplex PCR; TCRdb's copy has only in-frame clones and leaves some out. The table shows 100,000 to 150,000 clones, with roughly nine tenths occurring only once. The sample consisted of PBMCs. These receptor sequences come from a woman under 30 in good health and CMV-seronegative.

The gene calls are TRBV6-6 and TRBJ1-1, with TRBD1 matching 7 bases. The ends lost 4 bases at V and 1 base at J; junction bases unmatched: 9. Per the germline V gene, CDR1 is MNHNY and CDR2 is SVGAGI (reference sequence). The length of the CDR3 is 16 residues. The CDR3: CASSSNPWDRNTEAFF. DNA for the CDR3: TGTGCCAGCAGTTCTAACCCTTGGGACAGGAACACTGAAGCTTTCTTT.

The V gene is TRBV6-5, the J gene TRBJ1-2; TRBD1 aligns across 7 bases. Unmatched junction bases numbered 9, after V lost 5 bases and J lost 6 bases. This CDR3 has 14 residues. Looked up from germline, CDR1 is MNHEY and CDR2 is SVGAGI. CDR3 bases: TGTGCCAGCAGTCCCGGACAGGCCAGAGATGGCTACACCTTC. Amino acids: CASSPGQARDGYTF.

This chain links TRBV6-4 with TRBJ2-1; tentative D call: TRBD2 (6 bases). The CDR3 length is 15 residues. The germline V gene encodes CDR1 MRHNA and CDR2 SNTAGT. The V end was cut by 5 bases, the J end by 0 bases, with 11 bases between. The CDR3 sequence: CASSPSVFSYNEQFF. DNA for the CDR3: TGTGCCAGCAGTCCTAGCGTATTCTCCTACAATGAGCAGTTCTTC.

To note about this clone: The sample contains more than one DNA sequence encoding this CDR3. DNA for the CDR3: TGCGCCAGCAGCTTGGGAGGAGATGGCTACACCTTC. This encodes CASSLGGDGYTF. V is TRBV5-1 and J is TRBJ1-2; no firm D call. V was trimmed by 0 bases and J by 6 bases, leaving 6 bases between them. Germline CDR1 reads SGHRS; CDR2 reads YFSETQ. The CDR3 totals 12 residues. Drawing the rest from reference TRBV5-1 and TRBJ1-2, the complete variable domain is KAGVTQTPRYLIKTRGQQVTLSCSPISGHRSVSWYQQTPGQGLQFLFEYFSETQRNKGNFPGRFSGRQFSNSRSEMNVSTLELGDSALYLCASSLGGDGYTFGSGTRLTVV.

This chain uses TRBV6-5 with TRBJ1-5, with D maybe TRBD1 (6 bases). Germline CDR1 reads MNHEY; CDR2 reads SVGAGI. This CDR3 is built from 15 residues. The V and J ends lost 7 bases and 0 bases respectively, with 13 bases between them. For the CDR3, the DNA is TGTGCCAGCACGGGGCAGGGACATAGCAATCAGCCCCAGCATTTT. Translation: CASTGQGHSNQPQHF.

In nucleotides, the CDR3 is TGTGCCAGCCAAAAAAGCGGGAGGGGAGCCTACGAGCAGTACTTC. It translates to CASQKSGRGAYEQYF. The J gene is TRBJ2-7, the V gene TRBV19; 10 nucleotides match TRBD2. Germline trimming cut 9 bases from V and 2 bases from J; bases unmatched to any gene: 10. This CDR3 has 15 residues. Looked up from germline, CDR1 is LNHDA and CDR2 is SQIVND (reference sequence).

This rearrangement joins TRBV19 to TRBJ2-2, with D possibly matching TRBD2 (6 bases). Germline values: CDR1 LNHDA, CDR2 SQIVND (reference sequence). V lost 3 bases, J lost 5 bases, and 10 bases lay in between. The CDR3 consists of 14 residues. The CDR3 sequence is CASSIGGRTGELFF. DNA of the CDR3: TGTGCCAGTAGTATCGGGGGACGTACCGGGGAGCTGTTTTTT.

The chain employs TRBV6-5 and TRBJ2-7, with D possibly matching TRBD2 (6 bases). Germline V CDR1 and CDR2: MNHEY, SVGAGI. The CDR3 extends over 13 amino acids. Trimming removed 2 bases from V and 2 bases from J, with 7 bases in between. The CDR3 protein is CASSYGEAYEQYF. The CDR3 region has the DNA TGTGCCAGCAGTTACGGGGAGGCCTACGAGCAGTACTTC.